This is a list of T cell receptor beta chains from one sample in a study of T-cell memory formation after mild COVID-19. TCRdb used MiXCR to reprocess the 5' RACE reads, holding one entry per CDR3 protein. Of 540,000 or so distinct CDR3 sequences in the sample, roughly 21% were seen once. The material sequenced was PBMCs or a T cell subset sorted from them (not recorded which). These receptors came from an adult woman who had mild COVID-19 (a few samples of this study predate the infection). Cell type and time point are not known. Each CDR3 is given with its conserved first and last residue. The D gene is left open where the match is weak. Not all rows give a size; the values are once, few, many and, for expanded clones, a class.

>TRBJ2-7|many|13|-|TRBV7-8
TGTGCCAGCAGCAGGGACGGGACCTACGAGCAGTACTTC
CASSRDGTYEQYF
>TRBJ2-1|few|16|TRBD2|TRBV5-5
TGTGCCAGCAGCTCCCCGGGACTAAACTCCTACAATGAGCAGTTCTTC
CASSSPGLNSYNEQFF
>TRBJ2-7|few|13|-|TRBV7-9
TGTGCCAGCAGCCTACTCCTAGCGAACGAGCAGTACTTC
CASSLLLANEQYF
>TRBJ2-7|few|15|TRBD2|TRBV12-3/TRBV12-4
TGTGCCAGCAGTTGGTCTAGCGGGCGGATCTACGAGCAGTACTTC
CASSWSSGRIYEQYF
>TRBJ2-1|once|16|-|TRBV27
TGTGCCAGCAGTCGCACAGGGATTTGGGACTACAATGAGCAGTTCTTC
CASSRTGIWDYNEQFF
>TRBJ2-7|few|16|-|TRBV6-2/TRBV6-3
TGTGCCAGCAGTTACTCGGGGATAGACCCCTACTACGAGCAGTACTTC
CASSYSGIDPYYEQYF
>TRBJ1-2|-|14|TRBD1|TRBV6-5
TGTGCCAGCAGTTACTCCCGGCGACAGGGTAGCTACACCTTC
CASSYSRRQGSYTF
>TRBJ2-2|-|16|-|TRBV11-3
TGTGCCAGCAGCTTTCCCCTCTCGCGGTTCGCCGGGGAGCTGTTTTTT
CASSFPLSRFAGELFF
>TRBJ2-1|-|12|-|TRBV12-3/TRBV12-4
TGTGCCATCCCCCGTACCGGGAATGAGCAGTTCTTC
CAIPRTGNEQFF
>TRBJ2-1|-|14|TRBD1|TRBV20-1
TGCAGTGCTAGCCTGACAGGGACCTACAATGAGCAGTTCTTC
CSASLTGTYNEQFF
>TRBJ2-2|many|16|TRBD2|TRBV6-2/TRBV6-3
TGTGCCAGCAAAGAACTAGCGGGAGCAGGCACCGGGGAGCTGTTTTTT
CASKELAGAGTGELFF
>TRBJ2-3|few|18|TRBD1|TRBV15
TGTGCCACCAGCGGCCACCCTAAAGGACAGGGGGTAGCAGATACGCAGTATTTT
CATSGHPKGQGVADTQYF
>TRBJ2-1|-|14|TRBD2|TRBV5-1
TGCGCCAGCAGCTTGGGGACTAGCGGGAGTCGGCAGTTCTTC
CASSLGTSGSRQFF
>TRBJ2-1|few|16|-|TRBV7-8
TGTGCCAGCAGCTTAGGTGGCGGGACAGTGTACAATGAGCAGTTCTTC
CASSLGGGTVYNEQFF
>TRBJ2-7|-|15|-|TRBV19
TGTGCCAGTAGTATGACGGCAGGCAGTTCCTACGAGCAGTACTTC
CASSMTAGSSYEQYF
>TRBJ2-5|-|15|TRBD1|TRBV5-1
TGCGCCAGCAGACCTCCGGGGACAGGCCAAGAGACCCAGTACTTC
CASRPPGTGQETQYF
>TRBJ2-5|-|13|-|TRBV9
TGTGCCAGCGAGCGGGACGCAGGGGGGACCCAGTACTTC
CASERDAGGTQYF
>TRBJ2-5|few|12|-|TRBV2
TGTGCCAGCAGTGTGGTGGTTCGGACCCAGTACTTC
CASSVVVRTQYF
>TRBJ1-1|-|17|TRBD1|TRBV29-1
TGCAGCGTTGAAGATATTGGGACAGGGTCTTCGGACACTGAAGCTTTCTTT
CSVEDIGTGSSDTEAFF
>TRBJ2-7|-|16|TRBD2|TRBV7-9
TGTGCCAGCAGCTTAGCGCGGGGCGGGGGGGCCCTCGAGCAGTACTTC
CASSLARGGGALEQYF
>TRBJ2-7|few|14|-|TRBV6-6
TGTGCCAGCAGCGACTCCTCACGGACAGACGAGCAGTACTTC
CASSDSSRTDEQYF
>TRBJ2-7|-|14|-|TRBV3-1
TGTGCCAGCAGCCAAGATCCGGTCTCCTACGAGCAGTACTTC
CASSQDPVSYEQYF
>TRBJ2-7|-|15|-|TRBV4-3
TGCGCCAGCAGCCAAAGCCCGGCCCCTGGGTACGAGCAGTACTTC
CASSQSPAPGYEQYF
>TRBJ2-3|-|17|TRBD1|TRBV4-3
TGCGCCAGCAGCCAAGATTGGAAGCAGGGGGGCACAGATACGCAGTATTTT
CASSQDWKQGGTDTQYF
>TRBJ2-7|-|14|-|TRBV20-1
TGCAGTGCTACCCCTCAGGACAGCAGATACGAGCAGTACTTC
CSATPQDSRYEQYF
>TRBJ2-7|-|18|-|TRBV14
TGTGCCAGCAGCCAAGATTTGGCACAGGGACCCCTCTCCTACGAGCAGTACTTC
CASSQDLAQGPLSYEQYF
>TRBJ1-1|-|15|-|TRBV6-1
TGTGCCAGCAGTGCACGGGGGGGCGTGAACACTGAAGCTTTCTTT
CASSARGGVNTEAFF
>TRBJ2-5|few|13|TRBD1|TRBV29-1
TGCAGCGTTGCCATGACAGGGCCTGAGACCCAGTACTTC
CSVAMTGPETQYF
>TRBJ2-7|-|16|TRBD2|TRBV7-9
TGTGCCAGCAGCACTACAGCGGGATCCGGGATCTACGAGCAGTACTTC
CASSTTAGSGIYEQYF
>TRBJ2-1|few|16|TRBD1|TRBV25-1
TGTGCCAGCCTTCCCTCCCAGGGGGCGACATACAATGAGCAGTTCTTC
CASLPSQGATYNEQFF
>TRBJ1-6|few|13|TRBD1|TRBV20-1
TGCATTGTGGGAGACAGGGCTTATTCACCCCTCCACTTT
CIVGDRAYSPLHF
>TRBJ2-7|-|16|TRBD2|TRBV7-8
TGTGCCAGCAGCTTAGATGTCCAGCGGGATACCTACGAGCAGTACTTC
CASSLDVQRDTYEQYF
>TRBJ1-1|-|13|-|TRBV30
TGTGCCTGGAGTGTTTCTGCGAACACTGAAGCTTTCTTT
CAWSVSANTEAFF
>TRBJ1-2|-|17|-|TRBV2
TGTGCCAGCAGTGAATTCAGGAGAGACCATACTAACTATGGCTACACCTTC
CASSEFRRDHTNYGYTF
>TRBJ2-1|few|17|TRBD2|TRBV6-6
TGTGCCAGCAGTTACTCAGATTTGCGGGGGGGATACAATGAGCAGTTCTTC
CASSYSDLRGGYNEQFF
>TRBJ2-5|few|16|-|TRBV30
TGTGCCTGGAGTGTTTGGGGCAGGGAGGCCCAAGAGACCCAGTACTTC
CAWSVWGREAQETQYF
>TRBJ1-1|once|14|TRBD1|TRBV5-1
TGCGCCAGCAGCGGGGACAGGGGGAGAATTGAAGCTTTCTTT
CASSGDRGRIEAFF